A selection of T cell receptor beta chains follows, all from one sample in a study of response to subunit inactivated influenza vaccine. Each CDR3 protein is one row after TCRdb ran MiXCR on the RT-PCR reads. The profile shows under 550,000 distinct CDR3 sequences, around 8% of them singletons. Material: PBMCs from blood, obtained around 25 months after vaccination. Source of these receptors: a man in his fifties or sixties who received an inactivated influenza vaccine. The CDR3 runs from the conserved cysteine through the conserved F or W. D genes are given only for firm matches. A clone size is listed for some rows: how often the clone was seen (once, few, many), or a class if it is expanded.

D gene	V gene	clone size	J gene	CDR3 DNA	CDR3 protein
-	TRBV6-5	-	TRBJ1-1	TGTGCCAGCAGTTTCAATGTGGGGTCTGAAGCTTTCTTT	CASSFNVGSEAFF
TRBD2	TRBV7-2	-	TRBJ2-7	TGTGCCAGCAGCTTAGTCTGGCGGGGGACCTACGAGCAGTACTTC	CASSLVWRGTYEQYF
-	TRBV20-1	few	TRBJ1-1	TGCAGTGCTAGAGGAGGGAAGGGGGGAAGGACTGAAGCTTTCTTT	CSARGGKGGRTEAFF
-	TRBV5-1	few	TRBJ1-1	TGCGCCAGCAGCTTGGCCGGTCGAGCTGAAGCTTTCTTT	CASSLAGRAEAFF
-	TRBV9	few	TRBJ2-5	TGTGCCAGCAGCGCCGGGATTCGGCCGCGGGAGACCCAGTACTTC	CASSAGIRPRETQYF
-	TRBV2	few	TRBJ1-1	TGTGCCAGCAGGCGTGTCCTCACGAACACTGAAGCTTTCTTT	CASRRVLTNTEAFF
-	TRBV20-1	-	TRBJ2-3	TGCAGTGCTAGGGCGCATTCCACAGATACGCAGTATTTT	CSARAHSTDTQYF
-	TRBV27	many	TRBJ2-7	TGTGCCAGCAGGTTGAGAGCGACAGTAGACTACGAGCAGTACTTC	CASRLRATVDYEQYF
-	TRBV10-3	many	TRBJ1-3	TGTGCCATCAGTGAGAGGGGCTTCTCTGGAAACACCATATATTTT	CAISERGFSGNTIYF
-	TRBV12-3/TRBV12-4	-	TRBJ2-1	TGTGCCAGCAGTTTCGGATCAGGTCCCTACAATGAGCAGTTCTTC	CASSFGSGPYNEQFF
TRBD2	TRBV4-3	few	TRBJ2-1	TGCGCCAGCAGCCCCCGGACTAGCGGGGGGCCAGGGTACAATGAGCAGTTCTTC	CASSPRTSGGPGYNEQFF
-	TRBV20-1	few	TRBJ2-3	TGCAGTGCTAGACCCGTTTGGGCCACAGATACGCAGTATTTT	CSARPVWATDTQYF
TRBD2	TRBV4-3	many	TRBJ2-1	TGCGCCAGCAGCCAAGAACCAGCGGGGAGCTACAATGAGCAGTTCTTC	CASSQEPAGSYNEQFF
-	TRBV15	-	TRBJ2-2	TGTGCCACCAGCAGAGATGGTCAGGGTTGGGAGCTGTTTTTT	CATSRDGQGWELFF
TRBD2	TRBV28	few	TRBJ2-3	TGTGCCAGCAGTTTGGTACTAGCGGGGGGGCGGTCTAGCACAGATACGCAGTATTTT	CASSLVLAGGRSSTDTQYF
-	TRBV7-9	-	TRBJ2-7	TGTGCCAGCAGCGGGGTCAGTTCCTACGAGCAGTACTTC	CASSGVSSYEQYF
TRBD2	TRBV11-2	many	TRBJ2-5	TGTGCCAGCAGCCCCGGACTAGCGGGAGAGCCCCGCCAAGAGACCCAGTACTTC	CASSPGLAGEPRQETQYF
-	TRBV11-3	-	TRBJ2-1	TGTGCCAGCAGCTTAAGCGGCGGGCTATACAATGAGCAGTTCTTC	CASSLSGGLYNEQFF
-	TRBV10-1	few	TRBJ1-6	TGCGCCAGCTCCGGGACACTGAATTCACCCCTCCACTTT	CASSGTLNSPLHF
-	TRBV29-1	-	TRBJ1-1	TGCAGCGTTCAGCTCATGAACACTGAAGCTTTCTTT	CSVQLMNTEAFF
-	TRBV6-2/TRBV6-3	few	TRBJ2-1	TGTGCCAGCAGTTACAGATTGGGGGAGGCCCTATATGAGCAGTTCTTC	CASSYRLGEALYEQFF
-	TRBV7-9	many	TRBJ1-2	TGTGCCAGCAGACACCCGGGACGGGAATATGGCTACACCTTC	CASRHPGREYGYTF
-	TRBV6-5	many	TRBJ2-1	TGTGCCAGCAGTTCCTTGTCGGGAGTATACAATGAGCAGTTCTTC	CASSSLSGVYNEQFF
-	TRBV6-2/TRBV6-3	few	TRBJ1-5	TGTGCCAGCAGAAAGAGGGACGGGCGGAGGGATCAGCCCCAGCATTTT	CASRKRDGRRDQPQHF